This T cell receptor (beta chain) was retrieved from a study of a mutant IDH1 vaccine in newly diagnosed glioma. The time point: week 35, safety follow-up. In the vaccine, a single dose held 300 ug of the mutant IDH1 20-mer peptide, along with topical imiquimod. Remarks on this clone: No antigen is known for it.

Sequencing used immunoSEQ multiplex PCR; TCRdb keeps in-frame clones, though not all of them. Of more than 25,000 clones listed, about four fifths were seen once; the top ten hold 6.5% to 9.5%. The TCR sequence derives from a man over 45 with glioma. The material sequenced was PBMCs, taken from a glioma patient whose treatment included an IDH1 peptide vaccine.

CDR3: CASSSETGEETQYF. In nucleotides, the CDR3 is TGTGCCAGCAGCTCTGAGACAGGGGAAGAGACCCAGTACTTC. The chain combines TRBV7-9 with TRBJ2-5; 8 bases match TRBD1. J gave up 3 bases and V 4 bases, and 4 bases lay outside the gene matches. The CDR3 runs to 14 residues. The germline CDR1 and CDR2 sequences are SEHNR and FQNEAQ (reference sequence). Complete variable domain (other parts from reference TRBV7-9 and TRBJ2-5): DTGVSQNPRHKITKRGQNVTFRCDPISEHNRLYWYRQTLGQGPEFLTYFQNEAQLEKSRLLSDRFSAERPKGSFSTLEIQRTEQGDSAMYLCASSSETGEETQYFGPGTRLLVL.